A single sample is the source of the 17 T cell receptor beta chains below, sequenced in a study of CD8+ T cells in alopecia areata. Stated treatment: oral pan-JAK inhibitor, 5-10 mg twice daily. The authors extracted RNA and reverse transcribed it into cDNA as the sequencing template. Sequencing used immunoSEQ multiplex PCR; TCRdb keeps in-frame clones, though not all of them. There are 270,000 or so clones in the sample; nearly 60% occur only once, and about 1.7% lies in the top ten. The specimen was CD4+ T cells sorted from blood, collected at week 24, from a patient treated with tofacitinib. Receptors were obtained from a human donor with alopecia areata.

This chain links TRBV5-4 with TRBJ2-1; the D call may be TRBD1 or TRBD2 (5 bases each). The CDR3 sequence is 15 residues long. Germline V CDR1 and CDR2: SGHNT, YYREEE (reference sequence). Trimming cost V 4 bases and J 5 bases, with 16 bases left between them. Here the CDR3 reads CASSNPSGQDNEQFF. In nucleotides, the CDR3 is TGTGCCAGCAGCAACCCTTCGGGGCAAGACAATGAGCAGTTCTTC.

In this sample, this clone turned up a few times. V usage is TRBV10-3 and J usage is TRBJ2-2, with unresolved D. Looked up from germline, CDR1 is ENHRY and CDR2 is SYGVKD. V was trimmed by 0 bases and J by 8 bases, leaving 7 bases between them. This CDR3 is built from 13 residues. The CDR3 protein is CAISESTGGELFF. The CDR3 DNA reads TGTGCCATCAGTGAGTCGACGGGTGGGGAGCTGTTTTTT.

This clone was observed a few times. The chain has TRBV27 and TRBJ2-1, with a tentative D call TRBD1 (5 bases). The CDR3 sequence is 14 residues long. Germline V CDR1 and CDR2: MNHEY, SMNVEV (reference sequence). Trimming stripped 2 bases from V and 8 bases from J, with 13 bases between. The CDR3 protein is CASSLIRDRDEQFF. The CDR3 region has the DNA TGTGCCAGCAGTTTAATCAGGGATAGGGATGAGCAGTTCTTC.

V and J are TRBV5-1 and TRBJ2-1; 8 bases are shared with TRBD1. The CDR3 runs 15 residues. Germline V gene lookup returns CDR1 SGHRS and CDR2 YFSETQ. V was pared by 4 bases and J by 7 bases, with 10 bases of the junction left unmatched. CDR3 nucleotides: TGCGCCAGCAGCCGAGGACAGGGTCGCGGGAATGAGCAGTTCTTC. Encoded protein: CASSRGQGRGNEQFF.

Note on this clone: This sample also contains other DNA sequences that code for the same CDR3. The chain joins TRBV5-1 to TRBJ2-7; 8 nucleotides agree with TRBD1. The CDR3 covers 14 residues. Germline CDR1 and CDR2: SGHRS and YFSETQ. J was trimmed by 2 bases and V by 3 bases; bases with no gene match: 4. The CDR3 bases are TGCGCCAGCAGCTGGGGACAGGCCACCTACGAGCAGTACTTC. Amino acids: CASSWGQATYEQYF.

This clone was found a few times. The chain joins TRBV4-1 to TRBJ1-1, with TRBD1 as a possible D gene (6 bases). The CDR3 runs to 15 residues. Germline V lookup: CDR1 MGHRA, CDR2 YSYEKL. Trimming removed 3 bases from V and 6 bases from J, with 17 bases in between. The CDR3 protein is CASSQPLRGGAEAFF. The DNA for the CDR3 is TGCGCCAGCAGCCAGCCCCTCAGGGGAGGCGCTGAAGCTTTCTTT.

This chain uses TRBV28 with TRBJ2-1; D perhaps matches TRBD1 (6 bases). Germline V gene sequence: CDR1 MDHEN, CDR2 SYDVKM. Deletions cut 5 bases from V and 0 bases from J, with 11 bases between. The CDR3 has 15 residues. The CDR3 here is CASSPNRVSYNEQFF. CDR3 in DNA: TGTGCCAGCAGTCCAAACAGGGTCTCCTACAATGAGCAGTTCTTC.

The chain has TRBV30 and TRBJ2-3; 9 bases are shared with TRBD1. CDR1 GTSNPN and CDR2 SVGIG come from the germline V gene (reference sequence). The length of the CDR3 is 14 residues. V lost 4 bases, J lost 3 bases, and 5 bases stayed unmatched. CDR3 sequence: CAWKQGARTDTQYF. The CDR3 nucleotides read TGTGCCTGGAAACAGGGGGCACGGACAGATACGCAGTATTTT.

V is TRBV6-5 and J is TRBJ1-1; D not certain. Deletions cut 6 bases from V and 0 bases from J, with 8 bases between. This CDR3 has 13 amino acids. CDR1 and CDR2 from the germline V gene are MNHEY and SVGAGI. DNA for the CDR3: TGTGCCAGCAGCCAGGTGGTGAACACTGAAGCTTTCTTT. Amino acid sequence: CASSQVVNTEAFF.

V is TRBV6-5 and J is TRBJ1-6; TRBD1 is a possible D gene (5 bases). Trimming removed 8 bases at V and 9 bases at J, with 11 bases between. Per the germline V gene, CDR1 is MNHEY and CDR2 is SVGAGI. This CDR3 has 12 residues. The CDR3 sequence is CASGDSRSPLHF. For the CDR3, the DNA is TGTGCCAGCGGAGACAGTCGTTCACCCCTCCACTTT.

This clone was found once. The J gene is TRBJ2-7, the V gene TRBV5-4, with D hard to call. The ends were cut back, 0 bases at V and 1 base at J, with 8 bases in the middle. The CDR3 has 14 amino acids. Looked up from germline, CDR1 is SGHNT and CDR2 is YYREEE (reference sequence). CDR3 nucleotide sequence: TGTGCCAGCAGCTTGGCGCGGCAGTCCTACGAGCAGTACTTC. Its translation: CASSLARQSYEQYF.

This clone showed up just once. The identical CDR3 is also encoded by other nucleotide sequences in the sample. V gene TRBV9 combines with J gene TRBJ1-2; 7 positions agree with TRBD1. This CDR3 contains 15 residues. Germline CDR1 reads SGDLS; CDR2 reads YYNGEE. Trimming removed 4 bases from V and 0 bases from J; junction bases left unmatched: 6. CDR3 bases: TGTGCCAGCAGCCCCCGACAGGGTCCTAACTATGGCTACACCTTC. Translation: CASSPRQGPNYGYTF.

This clone was recorded a few times. The chain combines TRBV2 with TRBJ1-2; D is unclear. The germline V gene encodes CDR1 SNHLY and CDR2 FYNNEI. Trimming removed 2 bases from V and 7 bases from J, with 5 bases in between. There are 11 residues in the CDR3. The CDR3 region is CASSEYGGYTF. CDR3 DNA sequence: TGTGCCAGCAGTGAATACGGTGGCTACACCTTC.

As concerns this clone: The junction and the germline gene differ at one end; a read error may be behind it. The rearrangement joins TRBV7-7 to TRBJ2-1; D might be TRBD1 or TRBD2, each matching 5 bases. This CDR3 has 15 residues. Germline V gene data show CDR1 as SSHAT and CDR2 as FNYEAQ (reference sequence). The CDR3 nucleotides are TGTGCTAGCAGCTCCGGGACCGACTCCTACAATGAGCAGTTCTTC. It translates to CASSSGTDSYNEQFF.

The chain employs TRBV2 and TRBJ2-1, with D perhaps matching TRBD2 (7 bases). The CDR3 has 16 residues. Between the trimmed V and J ends, which lost 11 bases and 0 bases, there was a span of 20 bases. From germline, CDR1 is SNHLY and CDR2 FYNNEI. This CDR3 is CASNSGGASSYNEQFF. The CDR3 DNA reads TGTGCCTCTAACTCTGGGGGGGCCAGCTCCTACAATGAGCAGTTCTTC.

There are a few counts of this clone. The genes are TRBV29-1 and TRBJ1-1; D is ambiguous. V lost 6 bases to trimming and J lost 0 bases, with 11 bases between them. The CDR3 covers 13 residues. Germline V gene data show CDR1 as SQVTM and CDR2 as ANQGSEA. CDR3 amino acids: CSVGSTLNTEAFF. In DNA form, the CDR3 reads TGCAGCGTAGGCTCGACCTTGAACACTGAAGCTTTCTTT.

This clone was picked up one time. This chain uses TRBV5-1 with TRBJ2-2; D may be TRBD1 (6 bases). CDR1 and CDR2 from the germline V gene are SGHRS and YFSETQ. This CDR3 contains 15 residues. Trimming cost V 4 bases and J 0 bases, with 10 bases left between them. Here the CDR3 DNA reads TGCGCCAGCAGCCCAGGGGCCGCGAACACCGGGGAGCTGTTTTTT. It codes for CASSPGAANTGELFF.